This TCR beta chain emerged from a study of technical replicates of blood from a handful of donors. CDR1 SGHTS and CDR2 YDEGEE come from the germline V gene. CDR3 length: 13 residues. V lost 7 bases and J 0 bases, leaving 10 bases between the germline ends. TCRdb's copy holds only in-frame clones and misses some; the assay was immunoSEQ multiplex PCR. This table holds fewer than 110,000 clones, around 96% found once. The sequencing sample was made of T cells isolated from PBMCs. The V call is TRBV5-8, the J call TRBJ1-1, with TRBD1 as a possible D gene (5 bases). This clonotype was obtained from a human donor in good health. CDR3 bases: TGTGCCAGCGACAGCAATTTGAACACTGAAGCTTTCTTT. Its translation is CASDSNLNTEAFF. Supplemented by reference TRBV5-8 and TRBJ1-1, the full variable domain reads EAGVTQSPTHLIKTRGQQATLRCSPISGHTSVYWYQQALGLGLQFLLWYDEGEERNRGNFPPRFSGRQFPNYSSELNVNALELEDSALYLCASDSNLNTEAFFGQGTRLTVV.